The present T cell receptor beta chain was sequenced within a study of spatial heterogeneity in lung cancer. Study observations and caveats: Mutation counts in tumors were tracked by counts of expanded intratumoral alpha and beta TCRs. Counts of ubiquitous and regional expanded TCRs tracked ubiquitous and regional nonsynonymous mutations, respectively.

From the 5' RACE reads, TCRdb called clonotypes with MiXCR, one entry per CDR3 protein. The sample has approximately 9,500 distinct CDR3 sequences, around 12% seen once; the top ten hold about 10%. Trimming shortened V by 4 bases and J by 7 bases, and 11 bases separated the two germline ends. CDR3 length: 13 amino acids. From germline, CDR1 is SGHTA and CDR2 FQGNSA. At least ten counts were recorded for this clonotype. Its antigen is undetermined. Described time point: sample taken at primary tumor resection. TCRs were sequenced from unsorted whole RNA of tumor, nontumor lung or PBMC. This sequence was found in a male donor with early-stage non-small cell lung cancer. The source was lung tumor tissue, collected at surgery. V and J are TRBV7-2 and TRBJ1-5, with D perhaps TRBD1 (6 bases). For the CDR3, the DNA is TGTGCCAGCAGCTCCCAGAGGGGGCAGCCCCAGCATTTT. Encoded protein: CASSSQRGQPQHF.